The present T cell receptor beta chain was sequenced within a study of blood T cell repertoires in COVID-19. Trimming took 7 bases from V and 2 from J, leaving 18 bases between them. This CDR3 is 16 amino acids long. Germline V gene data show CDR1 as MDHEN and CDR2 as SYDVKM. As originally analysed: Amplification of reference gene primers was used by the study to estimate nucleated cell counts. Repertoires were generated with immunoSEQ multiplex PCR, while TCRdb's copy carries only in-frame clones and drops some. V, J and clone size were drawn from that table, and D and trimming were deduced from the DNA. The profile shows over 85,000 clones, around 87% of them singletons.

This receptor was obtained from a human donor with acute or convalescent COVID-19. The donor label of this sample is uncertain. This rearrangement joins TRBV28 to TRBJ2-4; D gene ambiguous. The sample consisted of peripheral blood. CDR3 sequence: CASTDWSLESKNIQYF. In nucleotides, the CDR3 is TGTGCCAGCACCGACTGGAGTCTAGAATCCAAAAACATTCAGTACTTC.